Listed below are T cell receptor beta chains from one sample, sequenced in a study of T cells in Graves' hyperthyroidism and ophthalmopathy. Via MiXCR, TCRdb re-called the multiplex PCR reads, giving one row per CDR3 protein. The sample gives approximately 700,000 distinct CDR3 sequences, about 45% of which show up once; about 7% is in the top ten. Sequencing was carried out using peripheral blood or thyroid tissue (not recorded which). The receptors come from an adult man with Graves' disease, either hyperthyroidism or ophthalmopathy (not recorded which). The CDR3 runs from the conserved cysteine through the conserved F or W. A D gene is named only where the DNA matches it firmly. Not all rows give a size; the values are once, few, many and, for expanded clones, a class.

CDR3 length: 15
clone size: few
V gene: TRBV9
J gene: TRBJ2-5
D gene: TRBD2
CDR3 DNA: TGTGCCAGCACAGCCGTAGCGGGGTACCAAGAGACCCAGTACTTC
CDR3 protein: CASTAVAGYQETQYF

CDR3 length: 15
clone size: .
V gene: TRBV7-2
J gene: TRBJ1-4
D gene: .
CDR3 DNA: TGTGCCACCTCACTAACAACCGCGGAGTATGAAAAACTGTTTTTT
CDR3 protein: CATSLTTAEYEKLFF

CDR3 length: 12
clone size: many
V gene: TRBV2
J gene: TRBJ1-5
D gene: .
CDR3 DNA: TGTGCCAGCGCCAGCCACAATCAGCCCCAGCATTTT
CDR3 protein: CASASHNQPQHF

CDR3 length: 15
clone size: .
V gene: TRBV25-1
J gene: TRBJ2-7
D gene: .
CDR3 DNA: TGTGCCAGCACCCGGACTGGGGGCGGGAGCCACGAGCAGTACTTC
CDR3 protein: CASTRTGGGSHEQYF

CDR3 length: 14
clone size: many
V gene: TRBV9
J gene: TRBJ1-5
D gene: .
CDR3 DNA: TGTGCCAGCAGCGCCACAGGGAGCAATCAGCCCCAGCATTTT
CDR3 protein: CASSATGSNQPQHF

CDR3 length: 12
clone size: many
V gene: TRBV11-2
J gene: TRBJ2-7
D gene: .
CDR3 DNA: TGTGCCAGCAGCCGCGGCTCGACCGAGCAGTACTTC
CDR3 protein: CASSRGSTEQYF

CDR3 length: 14
clone size: .
V gene: TRBV6-5
J gene: TRBJ1-2
D gene: TRBD1
CDR3 DNA: TGTGCCAGCAGTTACGGGACAGTCTCCTATGGCTACACCTTC
CDR3 protein: CASSYGTVSYGYTF

CDR3 length: 15
clone size: .
V gene: TRBV7-2
J gene: TRBJ2-5
D gene: .
CDR3 DNA: TGTGCCAGCAGCTTAGTTGTCAGGAGTGGTGAGACCCAGTACTTC
CDR3 protein: CASSLVVRSGETQYF

CDR3 length: 16
clone size: .
V gene: TRBV2
J gene: TRBJ2-5
D gene: .
CDR3 DNA: TGTGCCAGCACCCCCTCGAGGGACTCTTTCGGAGAGACCCAGTACTTC
CDR3 protein: CASTPSRDSFGETQYF

CDR3 length: 13
clone size: .
V gene: TRBV6-5
J gene: TRBJ2-2
D gene: .
CDR3 DNA: TGTGCCAGCAGTTATGGTCGGCCCGGGGAGCTGTTTTTT
CDR3 protein: CASSYGRPGELFF

CDR3 length: 15
clone size: once
V gene: TRBV2
J gene: TRBJ2-5
D gene: TRBD1
CDR3 DNA: TGTGCCAGCAGCCCGACAGGGGGCGTCGGGGAGACCCAGTACTTC
CDR3 protein: CASSPTGGVGETQYF

CDR3 length: 15
clone size: .
V gene: TRBV9
J gene: TRBJ1-1
D gene: .
CDR3 DNA: TGTGCCAGCAGCGGCGAGGGACGGAACAACACTGAAGCTTTCTTT
CDR3 protein: CASSGEGRNNTEAFF

CDR3 length: 13
clone size: few
V gene: TRBV25-1
J gene: TRBJ1-6
D gene: .
CDR3 DNA: TGTGCCAGCAGTGAATCATCAAATTCACCCCTCCACTTT
CDR3 protein: CASSESSNSPLHF

CDR3 length: 13
clone size: .
V gene: TRBV25-1
J gene: TRBJ1-2
D gene: .
CDR3 DNA: TGTGCCAGCAGTGAATATGGGGACGCTGGCTACACCTTC
CDR3 protein: CASSEYGDAGYTF

CDR3 length: 12
clone size: .
V gene: TRBV7-8
J gene: TRBJ1-1
D gene: .
CDR3 DNA: TGTGCCAGCACCTCTGGGGGCATTGAAGCTTTCTTT
CDR3 protein: CASTSGGIEAFF

CDR3 length: 15
clone size: .
V gene: TRBV2
J gene: TRBJ1-3
D gene: .
CDR3 DNA: TGTGCCAGCAGTGTAACGGGAGACTCTGGAAACACCATATATTTT
CDR3 protein: CASSVTGDSGNTIYF

CDR3 length: 15
clone size: .
V gene: TRBV20-1
J gene: TRBJ1-5
D gene: .
CDR3 DNA: TGCAGTGCTAGAGCAACAGGCAGCGGTTATCAGCCCCAGCATTTT
CDR3 protein: CSARATGSGYQPQHF

CDR3 length: 14
clone size: .
V gene: TRBV7-4
J gene: TRBJ2-7
D gene: .
CDR3 DNA: TGTGCCAGCACCCTCAGGGGTGATGGGGGCGAGCAGTACTTC
CDR3 protein: CASTLRGDGGEQYF

CDR3 length: 15
clone size: .
V gene: TRBV7-7
J gene: TRBJ2-2
D gene: .
CDR3 DNA: TGTGCTAGCAGCTCGGGGTTTAGTGACACCGGGGAGCTGTTTTTT
CDR3 protein: CASSSGFSDTGELFF

CDR3 length: 14
clone size: many
V gene: TRBV14
J gene: TRBJ1-6
D gene: .
CDR3 DNA: TGTGCCAGCAGCCAACAATCGGCAGGCCTTCCCCTCCACTTT
CDR3 protein: CASSQQSAGLPLHF

CDR3 length: 13
clone size: .
V gene: TRBV12-3/TRBV12-4
J gene: TRBJ1-5
D gene: .
CDR3 DNA: TGTGCCAGCAGTTTAGTCCGCCGAGAGCCCCAGCATTTT
CDR3 protein: CASSLVRREPQHF

CDR3 length: 13
clone size: many
V gene: TRBV20-1
J gene: TRBJ1-5
D gene: TRBD1
CDR3 DNA: TGCAGTGCGGGACAGGGGCGAGGTCAGCCCCAGCATTTT
CDR3 protein: CSAGQGRGQPQHF

CDR3 length: 15
clone size: .
V gene: TRBV7-2
J gene: TRBJ1-1
D gene: .
CDR3 DNA: TGTGCCAGCATAATGGACAGCACCTTTAACACTGAAGCTTTCTTT
CDR3 protein: CASIMDSTFNTEAFF

CDR3 length: 15
clone size: many
V gene: TRBV7-9
J gene: TRBJ2-7
D gene: .
CDR3 DNA: TGTGCCAGCAGCCAAGGTCTCGGGGGATCCTACGAGCAGTACTTC
CDR3 protein: CASSQGLGGSYEQYF

CDR3 length: 18
clone size: .
V gene: TRBV12-3/TRBV12-4
J gene: TRBJ2-6
D gene: TRBD2
CDR3 DNA: TGTGCCAGCAGCCTCCGACTAGCGGGGGGCTCTGGGGCCAACGTCCTGACTTTC
CDR3 protein: CASSLRLAGGSGANVLTF

CDR3 length: 15
clone size: .
V gene: TRBV7-2
J gene: TRBJ1-5
D gene: .
CDR3 DNA: TGTGCCAGCAGTGACGGCCCCCATAGCAATCAGTCCCAACATTTT
CDR3 protein: CASSDGPHSNQSQHF

CDR3 length: 13
clone size: many
V gene: TRBV2
J gene: TRBJ2-5
D gene: TRBD1
CDR3 DNA: TGTGCCAGCAGAGGGACAGGGCAAGAGACCCAGTACTTC
CDR3 protein: CASRGTGQETQYF

CDR3 length: 14
clone size: .
V gene: TRBV6-1
J gene: TRBJ2-7
D gene: TRBD1
CDR3 DNA: TGTGCCAGCAGCGGGACAGGGGACTACTACGAGCAGTACTTC
CDR3 protein: CASSGTGDYYEQYF

CDR3 length: 11
clone size: few
V gene: TRBV2
J gene: TRBJ1-1
D gene: .
CDR3 DNA: TGTGCCAGCCCACAGCGCACTGAAGCTTTCTTT
CDR3 protein: CASPQRTEAFF

CDR3 length: 15
clone size: .
V gene: TRBV6-5
J gene: TRBJ1-5
D gene: .
CDR3 DNA: TGTGCCAGCAGTGAAGTCTGGCAGGGTGGACAGCCCCAGCATTTT
CDR3 protein: CASSEVWQGGQPQHF

CDR3 length: 14
clone size: many
V gene: TRBV7-3
J gene: TRBJ2-7
D gene: TRBD2
CDR3 DNA: TGTGCCAGCAGCTTATCTGGGACTAGCCACGAGCAGTACTTC
CDR3 protein: CASSLSGTSHEQYF

CDR3 length: 11
clone size: many
V gene: TRBV20-1
J gene: TRBJ2-7
D gene: TRBD1
CDR3 DNA: TGCAGTGCTGGACAGGGGGCGGAGCAGTACTTC
CDR3 protein: CSAGQGAEQYF

CDR3 length: 14
clone size: .
V gene: TRBV7-9
J gene: TRBJ1-1
D gene: .
CDR3 DNA: TGTGCCAGCAGTATCGGGGGGGTCGACACTGAAGCTTTCTTT
CDR3 protein: CASSIGGVDTEAFF

CDR3 length: 15
clone size: .
V gene: TRBV24-1
J gene: TRBJ1-2
D gene: TRBD1
CDR3 DNA: TGTGCCACCAGTGAAACTCGGACAGGGGAGGATGGCTACACCTTC
CDR3 protein: CATSETRTGEDGYTF

CDR3 length: 13
clone size: many
V gene: TRBV7-9
J gene: TRBJ2-7
D gene: .
CDR3 DNA: TGTGCCAGCAGCTTGTTCAGCTCCTACGAGCAGTACTTC
CDR3 protein: CASSLFSSYEQYF

CDR3 length: 13
clone size: many
V gene: TRBV29-1
J gene: TRBJ1-2
D gene: .
CDR3 DNA: TGCAGCGTTCCCGGACAGTTTCCAAGCGGCTACACCTTC
CDR3 protein: CSVPGQFPSGYTF

CDR3 length: 12
clone size: .
V gene: TRBV25-1
J gene: TRBJ2-7
D gene: TRBD1
CDR3 DNA: TGTGCCCTCGACAGGGGACGGGACGAGCAGTACTTC
CDR3 protein: CALDRGRDEQYF

CDR3 length: 15
clone size: few
V gene: TRBV7-9
J gene: TRBJ1-5
D gene: TRBD1
CDR3 DNA: TGTGCCAGCAGCCAAGATATGGGACAGAATCAGCCCCAGCATTTT
CDR3 protein: CASSQDMGQNQPQHF

CDR3 length: 14
clone size: .
V gene: TRBV25-1
J gene: TRBJ2-5
D gene: .
CDR3 DNA: TGTGCCAGCAGTGCTAGGGGTCCAGACGAGACCCAGTACTTC
CDR3 protein: CASSARGPDETQYF

CDR3 length: 16
clone size: .
V gene: TRBV7-3
J gene: TRBJ1-6
D gene: .
CDR3 DNA: TGTGCCAGCAGCTTAAGAGCCCAACAGGGTAATTCACCCCTCCACTTT
CDR3 protein: CASSLRAQQGNSPLHF

CDR3 length: 16
clone size: .
V gene: TRBV10-3
J gene: TRBJ1-6
D gene: .
CDR3 DNA: TGTGCCATCAGTGAACATGACAGCTTACGGAATTCACCCCTCCACTTT
CDR3 protein: CAISEHDSLRNSPLHF

CDR3 length: 13
clone size: .
V gene: TRBV7-9
J gene: TRBJ1-6
D gene: .
CDR3 DNA: TGTGCCAGCAGCCGATCAGGGCGGTCACCCCTCCACTTT
CDR3 protein: CASSRSGRSPLHF

CDR3 length: 14
clone size: .
V gene: TRBV7-9
J gene: TRBJ2-3
D gene: .
CDR3 DNA: TGTGCCAGCAGCGGAAGAGGGGACACAGATACGCAGTATTTT
CDR3 protein: CASSGRGDTDTQYF

CDR3 length: 12
clone size: once
V gene: TRBV7-9
J gene: TRBJ1-2
D gene: .
CDR3 DNA: TGTGCCAGCAGTCAGGAACGGCATGGCTACGCCTTC
CDR3 protein: CASSQERHGYAF

CDR3 length: 14
clone size: .
V gene: TRBV10-3
J gene: TRBJ1-1
D gene: .
CDR3 DNA: TGTGCCATCAGAAGCAGGGCAATGAACACTGAAGCTTTCTTT
CDR3 protein: CAIRSRAMNTEAFF

CDR3 length: 14
clone size: .
V gene: TRBV5-4
J gene: TRBJ1-1
D gene: .
CDR3 DNA: TGTGCCAGCTCACCAATCCCAGGGAACACTGAAGCTTTCTTT
CDR3 protein: CASSPIPGNTEAFF

CDR3 length: 13
clone size: many
V gene: TRBV24-1
J gene: TRBJ1-5
D gene: .
CDR3 DNA: TGTGCCACCAGTGAGCATAGGGATCAGCCCCAGCATTTT
CDR3 protein: CATSEHRDQPQHF

CDR3 length: 15
clone size: few
V gene: TRBV7-9
J gene: TRBJ2-5
D gene: TRBD2
CDR3 DNA: TGTGCTAGCAGCCAGGGTACACTAGCGCAAGAGACCCAGTACTTC
CDR3 protein: CASSQGTLAQETQYF